The TCR beta chain described here comes from a study of shared clonotypes between healthy human individuals. Authors' methods: Sequence data from immunoSEQ were junction-only and lacked quality scores; consequently, filtering differed. Clones were read by immunoSEQ multiplex PCR, and TCRdb kept only the in-frame ones, dropping some. V and J calls and clone size come straight from that table; D and trimming were deduced from the DNA. The sample contains 550,000 to 850,000 clones, 74% of which appear only once. Both subsets, CD45RA+ naive and CD45RA-negative memory, were split from the CD4+ cells. V trimming: 2 bases; J trimming: 8 bases; junction bases outside the gene matches: 17. The germline V gene has CDR1 SGHRS and CDR2 YFSETQ. This CDR3 contains 18 residues.

The chain has TRBV5-1 and TRBJ2-1, with 9 bases matching TRBD2. The receptor was isolated from a woman aged 25 to 45 in good health. The sequenced material came from memory CD4+ T cells sorted from blood. Subset noted: CD45RA-negative fraction. The DNA of the CDR3 is TGCGCCAGCAGCTTAGGAAGGCTAGCGGGATCAAGTGGGGATGAGCAGTTCTTC. Translated, it gives CASSLGRLAGSSGDEQFF.